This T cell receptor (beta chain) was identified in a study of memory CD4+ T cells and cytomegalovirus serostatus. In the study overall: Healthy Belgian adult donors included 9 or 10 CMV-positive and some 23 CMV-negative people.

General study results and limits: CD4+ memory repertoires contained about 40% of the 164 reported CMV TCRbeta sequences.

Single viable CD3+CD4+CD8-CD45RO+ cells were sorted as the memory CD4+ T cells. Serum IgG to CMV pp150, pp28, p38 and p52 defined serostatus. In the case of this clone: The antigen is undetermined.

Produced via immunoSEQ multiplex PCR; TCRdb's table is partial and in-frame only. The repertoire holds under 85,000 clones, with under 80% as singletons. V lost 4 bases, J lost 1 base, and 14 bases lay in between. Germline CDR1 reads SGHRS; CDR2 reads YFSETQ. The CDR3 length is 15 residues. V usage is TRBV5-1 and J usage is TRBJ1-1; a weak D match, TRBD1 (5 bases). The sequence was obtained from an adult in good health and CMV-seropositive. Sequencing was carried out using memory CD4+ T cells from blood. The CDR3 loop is CASSLGDGRNTEAFF. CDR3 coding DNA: TGCGCCAGCAGCCTAGGGGACGGACGGAACACTGAAGCTTTCTTT.